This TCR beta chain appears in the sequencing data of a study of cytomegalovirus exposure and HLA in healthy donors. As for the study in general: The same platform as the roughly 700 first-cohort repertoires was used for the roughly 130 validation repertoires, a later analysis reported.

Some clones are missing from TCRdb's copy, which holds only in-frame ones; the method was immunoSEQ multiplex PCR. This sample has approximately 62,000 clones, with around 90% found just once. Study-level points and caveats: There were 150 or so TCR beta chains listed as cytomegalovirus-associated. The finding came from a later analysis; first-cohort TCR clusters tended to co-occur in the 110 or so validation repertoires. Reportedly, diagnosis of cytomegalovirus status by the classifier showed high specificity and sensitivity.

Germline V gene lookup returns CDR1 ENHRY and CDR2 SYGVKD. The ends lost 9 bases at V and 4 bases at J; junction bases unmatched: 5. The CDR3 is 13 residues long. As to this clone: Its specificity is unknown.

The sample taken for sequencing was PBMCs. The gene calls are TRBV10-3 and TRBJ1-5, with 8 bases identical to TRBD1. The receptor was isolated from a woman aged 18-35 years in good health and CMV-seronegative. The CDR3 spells CAMNRDRNQPQHF. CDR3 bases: TGTGCCATGAACCGGGACAGGAATCAGCCCCAGCATTTT.